This section outlines one T cell receptor beta chain sequence together with its context. The antigen is undetermined. This specimen comes from a study of T cell repertoires in ileal Crohn's disease. Across the whole study: Surgery for a complication: stricturing in about 60%, penetrating in about 39%. Points from the study as a whole: Mucosal expansions were suggested to be mainly CD8 T cells.

The method was immunoSEQ multiplex PCR; TCRdb's version includes in-frame clones alone and lacks a portion of them. The table shows about 610 clones, with around 85% occurring only once. CDR1 and CDR2 from the germline V gene are SGHRS and YFSETQ. CDR3 size: 14 residues. The V segment lost 4 bases and the J segment 9 bases; nucleotides outside the gene matches: 8. Sample time point: inflamed ileum from the surgical specimen. The origin of this receptor is an adult with Crohn's disease. Sequenced input: ileal tissue. The chain employs TRBV5-1 and TRBJ2-1; 9 positions match TRBD1. CDR3 sequence: CASSQGQGKGEQFF. The CDR3 DNA reads as TGCGCCAGCAGCCAGGGACAGGGTAAGGGTGAGCAGTTCTTC.